One and the same sample provided the 27 T cell receptor beta chains below, sequenced in a study of cytomegalovirus exposure and HLA in healthy donors. The study ran its PCR with 60 Vbeta and 13 Jbeta primers. Produced via immunoSEQ multiplex PCR; TCRdb's table is partial and in-frame only. The sample has some 180,000 clones, roughly 82% seen once. Sequencing was done on a sample of PBMCs. The receptors shown here come from a girl aged 2-10 years in good health and CMV-seropositive.

The chain links TRBV29-1 to TRBJ2-3; weak D call: TRBD2 (5 bases). The V end lost 1 base, the J end lost 6 bases, and 11 bases lay between the germline ends. This CDR3 has 13 amino acids. Germline-derived CDR1 and CDR2 are SQVTM and ANQGSEA. The CDR3 DNA sequence: TGCAGCGTTGAAGGAGGGCGACACGATACGCAGTATTTT. It is translated as CSVEGGRHDTQYF.

CDR3 region: CASSSPTGGAEQYF. CDR3 coding DNA: TGTGCCAGTAGTAGCCCAACGGGAGGGGCCGAGCAGTACTTC. The rearrangement joins TRBV19 to TRBJ2-7; 8 bases line up with TRBD2. This CDR3 is 14 amino acids long. Unmatched junction bases numbered 8, after V lost 4 bases and J lost 6 bases. The germline V gene encodes CDR1 LNHDA and CDR2 SQIVND (reference sequence).

V is TRBV5-1 and J is TRBJ2-1; 12 nucleotides line up with TRBD2. The CDR3 contains 18 residues. Trimming removed 4 bases from V and 8 bases from J; junction bases left unmatched: 16. Per the germline V gene, CDR1 is SGHRS and CDR2 is YFSETQ. The chain's CDR3 is CASSGTQLAGGGDDEQFF. CDR3 in DNA: TGCGCCAGCAGCGGGACCCAACTAGCGGGGGGCGGGGACGATGAGCAGTTCTTC.

This chain's CDR3 is CAIRPGSTDTQYF. CDR3 nucleotide sequence: TGTGCCATCAGACCGGGATCCACAGATACGCAGTATTTT. The chain couples TRBV10-3 to TRBJ2-3, with D possibly TRBD2 on 5 matching bases. CDR3 length: 13 amino acids. V was cut by 6 bases and J by 2 bases, with 9 bases left in between. CDR1 ENHRY and CDR2 SYGVKD come from the germline V gene.

The CDR3: CASGQAGAFGTDTQYF. CDR3 DNA sequence: TGCGCCAGCGGCCAGGCGGGGGCGTTTGGCACAGATACGCAGTATTTT. The genes are TRBV5-1 and TRBJ2-3; possible D gene TRBD2, 7 bases. Germline-derived CDR1 and CDR2 are SGHRS and YFSETQ. This CDR3 contains 16 residues. V gave up 7 bases and J gave up 1 base, with 19 bases separating them.

The chain joins TRBV7-9 to TRBJ2-1; 10 bases fit TRBD1. The CDR3 extends over 17 amino acids. The J segment lost 5 bases and the V segment lost 5 bases, leaving 12 bases of the junction unmatched. Germline V gene data show CDR1 as SEHNR and CDR2 as FQNEAQ (reference sequence). CDR3 DNA sequence: TGTGCCAGCAGCGTTCGGGACAGGGGATTATTTGACAATGAGCAGTTCTTC. Its protein is CASSVRDRGLFDNEQFF.

The chain uses TRBV6-5 and TRBJ2-7; the D gene is possibly TRBD1 (6 bases). From germline, CDR1 is MNHEY and CDR2 SVGAGI. CDR3 length equals 15 residues. With 2 bases removed from V and 0 bases from J, the gap between germline ends came to 11 bases. The CDR3, as DNA: TGTGCCAGCAGTTACGGCAGGGGCACCTCCTACGAGCAGTACTTC. This sequence encodes CASSYGRGTSYEQYF.

This clone was recorded once. The chain recombines TRBV19 with TRBJ2-1; 8 positions match TRBD1. The germline V gene has CDR1 LNHDA and CDR2 SQIVND (reference sequence). Trimming cost V 6 bases and J 7 bases; bases outside gene matches: 5. The CDR3 totals 13 residues. In DNA form, the CDR3 reads TGTGCCAGTAGCCACAGGGGGAATAATGAGCAGTTCTTC. Encoded protein: CASSHRGNNEQFF.

The chain is built from TRBV29-1 and TRBJ1-1, with 8 positions matching TRBD1. Germline V gives CDR1 SQVTM, CDR2 ANQGSEA. The CDR3 extends over 11 amino acids. With V trimmed by 7 bases and J by 8 bases, 6 bases remained unmatched. CDR3 sequence: CSALRGREAFF. The CDR3 DNA sequence: TGCAGCGCACTCAGGGGGCGGGAAGCTTTCTTT.

V is TRBV27 and J is TRBJ2-3, with 10 bases identical to TRBD2. CDR1 and CDR2 (germline): MNHEY, SMNVEV (reference sequence). The CDR3 is made up of 17 amino acids. V lost 4 bases, J lost 1 base, and 8 bases stayed unmatched. The CDR3 region has the DNA TGTGCCAGCAGTTATCGGCCTAGCGGGGGCCGCACAGATACGCAGTATTTT. Translation: CASSYRPSGGRTDTQYF.

This clone was counted a few times. The rearrangement joins TRBV30 to TRBJ1-2, with TRBD1 matching 9 bases. J gave up 2 bases and V 1 base, and 8 bases lay outside the gene matches. The CDR3 totals 16 residues. Germline V gene lookup returns CDR1 GTSNPN and CDR2 SVGIG (reference sequence). The CDR3 coding sequence is TGTGCCTGGAGTGGACCGGGACAGGGAGTAAACTATGGCTACACCTTC. Its translation: CAWSGPGQGVNYGYTF.

This chain connects TRBV5-1 to TRBJ2-7; D possibly corresponds to TRBD2 (7 bases). With 0 bases removed from V and 0 bases from J, the gap between germline ends came to 16 bases. This CDR3 region has 17 residues. The germline CDR1 and CDR2 sequences are SGHRS and YFSETQ. CDR3 loop: CASSLAEGGRISYEQYF. For the CDR3, the DNA is TGCGCCAGCAGCTTGGCTGAGGGGGGGAGAATCTCCTACGAGCAGTACTTC.

The chain uses TRBV5-6 and TRBJ1-1; D gene ambiguous. V was trimmed by 0 bases and J by 4 bases, leaving 7 bases between them. Germline assignment: CDR1 SGHDT and CDR2 YYEEEE. The CDR3 consists of 13 residues. CDR3 amino acids: CASSLVLATEAFF. As DNA, the CDR3 is TGTGCCAGCAGCTTGGTTTTGGCCACTGAAGCTTTCTTT.

V and J are TRBV9 and TRBJ1-3; 10 bases align to TRBD1. The germline gives CDR1 SGDLS, CDR2 YYNGEE. This CDR3 region has 15 residues. The V gene end was trimmed by 3 bases and the J gene end by 4 bases; junction bases not matched to a gene: 4. The CDR3 protein is CASSGGTGAGNTIYF. CDR3 nucleotides: TGTGCCAGCAGCGGGGGGACAGGGGCAGGAAACACCATATATTTT.

V gene TRBV5-1 combines with J gene TRBJ1-2, with unresolved D. Trimming took off 0 bases at V and 1 base at J, with 10 bases between the two ends. Germline V CDR1 and CDR2: SGHRS, YFSETQ. This CDR3 contains 15 residues. The CDR3 DNA sequence: TGCGCCAGCAGCTTGGCGGGGAGACTTAACTATGGCTACACCTTC. Its protein product is CASSLAGRLNYGYTF.

This clone was seen only a few times. The chain couples TRBV6-9 to TRBJ1-5; weak D call: TRBD1 (6 bases). Per germline, CDR1 MNHGY and CDR2 SVAAGI. Trimming cost V 2 bases and J 0 bases, with 11 bases left between them. There are 16 residues in the CDR3. CDR3 sequence: CASSYTPGDSNQPQHF. The CDR3 nucleotides are TGTGCCAGCAGTTATACCCCAGGGGATAGCAATCAGCCCCAGCATTTT.

V usage is TRBV10-2 and J usage is TRBJ1-3, with D perhaps TRBD1 (5 bases). The CDR3 runs 13 residues. Per the germline V gene, CDR1 is WSHSY and CDR2 is SAAADI. Trimming cost V 8 bases and J 3 bases, with 11 bases left between them. The CDR3 nucleotides are TGCGCCAGCGCCGGGAGGGGTGGAAACACCATATATTTT. It translates to CASAGRGGNTIYF.

The V and J genes are TRBV6-1 and TRBJ1-1; possibly TRBD1 for D (6 bases). The CDR3 spans 13 residues. CDR1 is MNHNS, CDR2 SASEGT, per germline. The V end lost 6 bases, the J end lost 3 bases, and 11 bases lay between the germline ends. CDR3: CASSLTGYTEAFF. The DNA for the CDR3 is TGTGCCAGCAGCTTAACAGGGTACACTGAAGCTTTCTTT.

V and J are TRBV6-5 and TRBJ1-2; D might be TRBD1 (5 bases). The CDR3 sequence is 14 residues long. Trimming removed 2 bases at V and 4 bases at J, with 11 bases between. Germline V lookup: CDR1 MNHEY, CDR2 SVGAGI. The chain's CDR3 is CASSYGRGSYGYTF. CDR3 coding DNA: TGTGCCAGCAGTTACGGGCGGGGGAGCTATGGCTACACCTTC.

This chain joins TRBV5-8 and TRBJ2-7; 7 bases map to TRBD2. From germline, CDR1 is SGHTS and CDR2 YDEGEE. CDR3 length equals 17 residues. The V gene end was trimmed by 4 bases and the J gene end by 2 bases; junction bases not matched to a gene: 15. CDR3 sequence (DNA): TGTGCCAGCAGCAAGGGCCTAGGGAGGGAAAGGACCTACGAGCAGTACTTC. Its protein product is CASSKGLGRERTYEQYF.

The chain recombines TRBV5-6 with TRBJ2-3, with TRBD2 matching over 7 bases. J gave up 2 bases and V 4 bases, and 4 bases lay outside the gene matches. Per germline, CDR1 SGHDT and CDR2 YYEEEE. This CDR3 has 14 amino acids. The CDR3 sequence is CASSTGTNTDTQYF. The CDR3 bases are TGTGCCAGCAGCACCGGGACTAACACAGATACGCAGTATTTT.

This clone was seen more than once but under ten times. The J gene is TRBJ1-1, the V gene TRBV19; 9 bases are shared with TRBD1. Germline values: CDR1 LNHDA, CDR2 SQIVND (reference sequence). The CDR3 spans 12 residues. Trimming at V came to 9 bases and at J to 2 bases, leaving 1 base not matched to a gene. The CDR3 sequence: CARGQGNTEAFF. CDR3 bases: TGTGCCAGGGGACAGGGAAACACTGAAGCTTTCTTT.

This chain connects TRBV11-2 to TRBJ1-2; D is unresolved. Between the trimmed V and J ends, which lost 5 bases and 7 bases, there was a span of 14 bases. Germline CDR1 and CDR2: SGHAT and FQNNGV. CDR3 length: 13 residues. The CDR3 DNA reads as TGTGCCAGCAGCCCTACAGAGACGGTTGGCTACACCTTC. It encodes CASSPTETVGYTF.

The V call is TRBV6-1, the J call TRBJ1-3; 7 nucleotides align to TRBD1. The germline CDR1 and CDR2 sequences are MNHNS and SASEGT. V dropped 6 bases and J dropped 2; count of bases not matched to a gene: 1. CDR3 length: 13 residues. The CDR3 protein is CASRQGAGNTIYF. Here the CDR3 DNA reads TGTGCCAGCAGGCAGGGGGCTGGAAACACCATATATTTT.

In this sample, this clone turned up a few times. The V call is TRBV2, the J call TRBJ2-3; TRBD2 might be the D (5 bases). V dropped 7 bases and J dropped 3 bases, with 11 bases sitting between them. CDR1 is SNHLY and CDR2 is FYNNEI in the germline V gene. The CDR3 totals 13 residues. The chain's CDR3 is CASNGELTDTQYF. The CDR3 DNA is TGTGCCAGCAACGGGGAATTGACAGATACGCAGTATTTT. Together with reference TRBV2 and TRBJ2-3, the CDR3 gives the full variable domain: EPEVTQTPSHQVTQMGQEVILRCVPISNHLYFYWYRQILGQKVEFLVSFYNNEISEKSEIFDDQFSVERPDGSNFTLKIRSTKLEDSAMYFCASNGELTDTQYFGPGTRLTVL.

CDR3 sequence reads: CASRTTSPYENTEAFF. The DNA of the CDR3 is TGTGCCAGCAGAACCACATCCCCTTACGAGAACACTGAAGCTTTCTTT. The chain recombines TRBV5-6 with TRBJ1-1, with unresolved D. Trimming shortened V by 5 bases and J by 1 base, and 18 bases separated the two germline ends. Per the germline V gene, CDR1 is SGHDT and CDR2 is YYEEEE. This CDR3 region has 16 residues.

V and J are TRBV9 and TRBJ2-1; 9 bases are shared with TRBD2. This CDR3 is built from 16 residues. Germline lookup yields CDR1 SGDLS and CDR2 YYNGEE. Trimming removed 4 bases from V and 4 bases from J; junction bases left unmatched: 9. This CDR3 is CASSPHLSGGYNEQFF. The CDR3 DNA is TGTGCCAGCAGCCCCCACCTTAGCGGGGGTTACAATGAGCAGTTCTTC. Supplemented by reference TRBV9 and TRBJ2-1, the full variable domain reads DSGVTQTPKHLITATGQRVTLRCSPRSGDLSVYWYQQSLDQGLQFLIQYYNGEERAKGNILERFSAQQFPDLHSELNLSSLELGDSALYFCASSPHLSGGYNEQFFGPGTRLTVL.